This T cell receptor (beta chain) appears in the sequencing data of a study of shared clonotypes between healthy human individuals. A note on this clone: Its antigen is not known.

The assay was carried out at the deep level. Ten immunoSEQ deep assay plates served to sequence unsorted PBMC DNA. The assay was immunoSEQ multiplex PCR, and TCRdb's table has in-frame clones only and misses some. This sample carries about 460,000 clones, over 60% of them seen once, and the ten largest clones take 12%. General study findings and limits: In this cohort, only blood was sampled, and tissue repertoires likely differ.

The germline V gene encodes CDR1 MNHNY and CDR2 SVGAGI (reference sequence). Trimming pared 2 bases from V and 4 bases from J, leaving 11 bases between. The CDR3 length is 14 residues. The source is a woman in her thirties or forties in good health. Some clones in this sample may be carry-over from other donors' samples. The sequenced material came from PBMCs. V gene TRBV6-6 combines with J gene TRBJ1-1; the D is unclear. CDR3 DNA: TGTGCCAGCAGTTACCGCACGGGGTTCACTGAAGCTTTCTTT. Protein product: CASSYRTGFTEAFF.